One and the same sample provided the 32 T cell receptor beta chains below, sequenced in a study of CD8 T cells in Susac syndrome. RNA, at about 0.45 to 1 ug, was reverse transcribed with random hexamers. TCRdb re-analysed the immunoSEQ multiplex PCR reads in MiXCR, keeping a single row per CDR3 protein. Among around 26,000 distinct CDR3 sequences listed, around 94% were seen once. Input material: CD8+ T cells from PBMCs. The receptors were sampled from a human donor in good health.

Written as DNA, the CDR3 is TGCAGTGCCACCGGGACAGGGGGAGAAACTGAAGCTTTCTTT. Protein sequence: CSATGTGGETEAFF. The chain employs TRBV20-1 and TRBJ1-1; 11 bases align to TRBD1. The CDR3 loop spans 14 amino acids. CDR1 and CDR2 from the germline V gene are DFQATT and SNEGSKA (reference sequence). V gave up 6 bases and J gave up 5 bases; unmatched junction bases: 8.

The gene calls are TRBV7-2 and TRBJ1-5; a possible D gene is TRBD1 (6 bases). The CDR3 totals 16 residues. V was pared by 1 base and J by 1 base, with 11 bases between. Germline-derived CDR1 and CDR2 are SGHTA and FQGNSA. DNA of the CDR3: TGTGCCAGCAGCTTAGGAGGGGGACTAAGCAATCAGCCCCAGCATTTT. Its translation is CASSLGGGLSNQPQHF.

In DNA form, the CDR3 reads TGCGCCAGCAGCCAAGTTCACGGAGACTATTACGAGCAGTACTTC. It yields the protein CASSQVHGDYYEQYF. The chain uses TRBV4-3 and TRBJ2-7; weak D call: TRBD2 (5 bases). The germline V gene has CDR1 LGHNA and CDR2 YSLEER. V lost 1 base and J 4 bases, leaving 14 bases between the germline ends. The CDR3 runs 15 residues.

J is TRBJ2-7 and V is TRBV9, with a possible D match to TRBD2 (6 bases). Per germline, CDR1 SGDLS and CDR2 YYNGEE. The CDR3 sequence is 14 residues long. The V end lost 0 bases, the J end lost 2 bases, and 9 bases lay between the germline ends. The CDR3, as DNA: TGTGCCAGCAGCGTAGGAGGCGGGACCTACGAGCAGTACTTC. Its translation: CASSVGGGTYEQYF.

This chain joins TRBV12-3 or TRBV12-4 and TRBJ2-1; tentatively, D is TRBD2 (6 bases). This CDR3 is 15 amino acids long. Trimming shortened V by 1 base and J by 2 bases, and 9 bases separated the two germline ends. CDR3 sequence reads: CASSLGRGTYNEQFF. The DNA of the CDR3 is TGTGCCAGCAGTTTAGGCCGGGGGACCTACAATGAGCAGTTCTTC.

J is TRBJ1-2 and V is TRBV5-6, with D hard to call. The germline gives CDR1 SGHDT, CDR2 YYEEEE. V was clipped by 2 bases and J by 3 bases, with 8 bases between them. The CDR3 runs 13 residues. CDR3 sequence reads: CASSFPLDYGYTF. The CDR3 DNA reads TGTGCCAGCAGCTTCCCGCTTGACTATGGCTACACCTTC.

The chain links TRBV7-9 to TRBJ2-6; 10 nucleotides align to TRBD1. The length of the CDR3 is 19 residues. Germline V gene data show CDR1 as SEHNR and CDR2 as FQNEAQ (reference sequence). Germline trimming cut 5 bases from V and 2 bases from J; bases unmatched to any gene: 12. CDR3 nucleotide sequence: TGTGCCAGCAGCCCTCTAGCCACCGGACAGGGGGCTGGGGCCAACGTCCTGACTTTC. This translates into CASSPLATGQGAGANVLTF.

This chain links TRBV2 with TRBJ1-1, with no clear D. The CDR3 spans 14 residues. Looked up from germline, CDR1 is SNHLY and CDR2 is FYNNEI. Trimming left V 7 bases short and J 2 bases short, with 14 bases between. The CDR3 protein is CASTLSSVNTEAFF. For the CDR3, the DNA is TGTGCCAGCACCCTGTCCTCGGTTAACACTGAAGCTTTCTTT.

CDR3 nucleotide sequence: TGCGCCAGCAGCTCCGAGGGCCCGACCAATGAGCAGTTCTTC. This translates into CASSSEGPTNEQFF. This rearrangement joins TRBV5-1 to TRBJ2-1, with D perhaps TRBD2 (5 bases). The V gene's germline CDR1 is SGHRS and CDR2 YFSETQ. The CDR3 is made up of 14 amino acids. Trimming left V 3 bases short and J 6 bases short, with 13 bases between.

The V call is TRBV13, the J call TRBJ2-2; D gene unclear. Germline values: CDR1 PRHDT, CDR2 FYEKMQ (reference sequence). This CDR3 region has 15 residues. Trimming shortened V by 1 base and J by 1 base, and 7 bases separated the two germline ends. CDR3 sequence: CASSLEQWNTGELFF. The DNA for the CDR3 is TGTGCCAGCAGCTTAGAACAATGGAACACCGGGGAGCTGTTTTTT.

The genes are TRBV6-2 or TRBV6-3 and TRBJ1-1; D is ambiguous. CDR1 is MNHEY, CDR2 SVGEGT, per germline. This CDR3 region has 12 residues. The germline V and J ends were trimmed by 10 bases and 1 base, with 10 bases remaining between them. The CDR3 loop is CATRLGNTEAFF. The CDR3 DNA sequence: TGTGCCACTCGCCTTGGGAACACTGAAGCTTTCTTT.

This clonotype was detected a few times. The V gene is TRBV7-9, the J gene TRBJ1-1; tentatively, D is TRBD1 (5 bases). This CDR3 is 11 amino acids long. Germline lookup yields CDR1 SEHNR and CDR2 FQNEAQ (reference sequence). V lost 4 bases, J lost 8 bases, and 8 bases lay in between. The CDR3 coding sequence is TGTGCCAGCAGCTCTCAGGGCGAAGCTTTCTTT. Translating it yields CASSSQGEAFF.

The chain has TRBV5-1 and TRBJ2-1; no clear D gene. Trimming stripped 4 bases from V and 0 bases from J, with 11 bases between. The CDR3 runs 15 residues. The germline V gene has CDR1 SGHRS and CDR2 YFSETQ. The CDR3 nucleotides are TGCGCCAGCAGCACCTACCAGAGCTCCTACAATGAGCAGTTCTTC. Its translation: CASSTYQSSYNEQFF.

The chain has TRBV7-4 and TRBJ2-1, with 10 bases identical to TRBD2. The CDR3 spans 16 residues. Germline loops: CDR1 SGHVT, CDR2 SQSDAQ. The V and J ends lost 5 bases and 0 bases, in that order; junction bases with no gene match: 4. Here the CDR3 DNA reads TGTGCCAGCAGCACTAGCGGGGATCGCTCCTACAATGAGCAGTTCTTC. This sequence encodes CASSTSGDRSYNEQFF.

The rearrangement uses TRBV2 and TRBJ1-1; no clear D gene. CDR3 length: 17 residues. The germline V and J ends were trimmed by 1 base and 1 base, with 16 bases remaining between them. Germline V CDR1 and CDR2: SNHLY, FYNNEI. CDR3 sequence: CASSEGAGLRRNTEAFF. CDR3 DNA: TGTGCCAGCAGTGAAGGTGCGGGATTACGAAGGAACACTGAAGCTTTCTTT. The variable domain in full, completed from reference TRBV2 and TRBJ1-1, reads EPEVTQTPSHQVTQMGQEVILRCVPISNHLYFYWYRQILGQKVEFLVSFYNNEISEKSEIFDDQFSVERPDGSNFTLKIRSTKLEDSAMYFCASSEGAGLRRNTEAFFGQGTRLTVV.

The V and J genes are TRBV4-1 and TRBJ1-1; TRBD1 aligns across 7 bases. Trimming took 0 bases from V and 4 from J; bases not matched to a gene: 8. Germline values: CDR1 MGHRA, CDR2 YSYEKL. The CDR3 has 16 amino acids. The CDR3 is CASSQDLGQAATEAFF. The CDR3 nucleotides are TGCGCCAGCAGCCAAGATCTCGGACAGGCGGCCACTGAAGCTTTCTTT.

The chain carries TRBV7-2 and TRBJ2-1; 8 positions match TRBD2. The length of the CDR3 is 15 residues. CDR1 is SGHTA, CDR2 FQGNSA, per germline. V dropped 3 bases and J dropped 4; count of bases not matched to a gene: 5. CDR3 amino acids: CASSFSGERYNEQFF. The DNA for the CDR3 is TGTGCCAGCAGCTTTAGCGGGGAAAGGTACAATGAGCAGTTCTTC.

This chain uses TRBV18 with TRBJ2-7; 8 bases match TRBD1. V dropped 2 bases and J dropped 5; count of bases not matched to a gene: 11. Germline CDR1 reads KGHSH; CDR2 reads LQKENI. The CDR3 length is 16 residues. The CDR3 nucleotides are TGTGCCAGCTCACCAGAAGTTCGGACAGGGATAAACGAGCAGTACTTC. It specifies CASSPEVRTGINEQYF.

The chain carries TRBV6-1 and TRBJ1-1; weak D call: TRBD1 (6 bases). Germline values: CDR1 MNHNS, CDR2 SASEGT. V was pared by 5 bases and J by 0 bases, with 16 bases between. CDR3 length equals 16 residues. CDR3: CASSMGTLSLNTEAFF. CDR3 sequence (DNA): TGTGCCAGCAGTATGGGGACACTCTCTTTGAACACTGAAGCTTTCTTT.

V is TRBV12-3 or TRBV12-4 and J is TRBJ1-2; 11 bases align to TRBD1. V gave up 8 bases and J gave up 3 bases; unmatched junction bases: 14. The CDR3 is made up of 17 amino acids. The chain's CDR3 is CASWGQRTGGEDYGYTF. DNA of the CDR3: TGTGCCAGCTGGGGTCAACGGACAGGGGGCGAGGACTATGGCTACACCTTC.

This clonotype was found once. The chain has TRBV6-5 and TRBJ1-1; D gene ambiguous. This CDR3 comprises 14 residues. V lost 4 bases and J lost 4, with 13 bases in between. The V gene's germline CDR1 is MNHEY and CDR2 SVGAGI. The DNA for the CDR3 is TGTGCCAGCAGTTCAAATCATTGGGGCACTGAAGCTTTCTTT. This codes for CASSSNHWGTEAFF.

In its sample, this clonotype was seen once. The rearrangement links TRBV20-1 to TRBJ1-5; D is unclear. Germline loops: CDR1 DFQATT, CDR2 SNEGSKA (reference sequence). The CDR3 sequence is 15 residues long. V lost 0 bases and J 1 base, leaving 10 bases between the germline ends. The CDR3: CSARDFNPSNQPQHF. Here the CDR3 DNA reads TGCAGTGCTAGAGATTTCAACCCGAGCAATCAGCCCCAGCATTTT.

The chain employs TRBV7-8 and TRBJ2-3; 7 nucleotides agree with TRBD2. The germline V gene has CDR1 SGHVS and CDR2 FQNEAQ. Trimming cost V 5 bases and J 6 bases; bases outside gene matches: 14. The CDR3 contains 16 residues. The CDR3 bases are TGTGCCAGCAGCCCAGAGGAGCGGGGTGATCGGGATACGCAGTATTTT. Translated: CASSPEERGDRDTQYF.

The chain combines TRBV20-1 with TRBJ2-7; D remains unclear. This CDR3 comprises 13 residues. Germline CDR1 reads DFQATT; CDR2 reads SNEGSKA (reference sequence). V lost 6 bases and J 0 bases, leaving 12 bases between the germline ends. This CDR3 is CSATWTDSYEQYF. The CDR3 DNA is TGCAGTGCCACCTGGACGGACTCCTACGAGCAGTACTTC.

This sequence joins TRBV7-9 and TRBJ2-1; 8 bases are shared with TRBD2. Germline loops: CDR1 SEHNR, CDR2 FQNEAQ (reference sequence). The CDR3 totals 17 residues. V shed 5 bases and J 4 bases; nucleotides not matched to a gene: 13. The CDR3 reads CASSPRDGGAGYNEQFF. The CDR3 DNA follows: TGTGCCAGCAGCCCTAGAGACGGGGGGGCGGGTTACAATGAGCAGTTCTTC.

The J gene is TRBJ2-7, the V gene TRBV12-3 or TRBV12-4; D not certain. CDR3 length equals 15 residues. Deletions cut 6 bases from V and 0 bases from J, with 15 bases between. The CDR3 spells CASSYPKGSSYEQYF. The CDR3 DNA sequence: TGTGCCAGCAGCTACCCGAAGGGTAGCTCCTACGAGCAGTACTTC.

This clonotype was picked up one time. V is TRBV29-1 and J is TRBJ2-1, with a possible D match to TRBD1 (6 bases). V lost 2 bases and J 7 bases, leaving 18 bases between the germline ends. The CDR3 runs 15 residues. CDR1 is SQVTM and CDR2 is ANQGSEA in the germline V gene. The CDR3 region is CSVELFDRLLNEQFF. The CDR3 DNA is TGCAGCGTTGAATTATTTGACAGGCTATTGAATGAGCAGTTCTTC.

The gene calls are TRBV7-8 and TRBJ2-5; TRBD2 agrees at 10 bases. Germline V lookup: CDR1 SGHVS, CDR2 FQNEAQ. V lost 4 bases to trimming and J lost 0 bases; unmatched junction nucleotides: 5. The CDR3 contains 16 residues. The CDR3 region has the DNA TGTGCCAGCAGCTCGCGAGCGGGGGGGTACCAAGAGACCCAGTACTTC. It codes for CASSSRAGGYQETQYF.

V and J are TRBV5-4 and TRBJ2-7; possibly TRBD1 for D (6 bases). CDR1 is SGHNT and CDR2 is YYREEE in the germline V gene (reference sequence). Trimming shortened V by 4 bases and J by 0 bases, and 14 bases separated the two germline ends. The CDR3 has 15 residues. In DNA form, the CDR3 reads TGTGCCAGCAGCCACAGGGACCTCAACTCCTACGAGCAGTACTTC. Amino acid sequence: CASSHRDLNSYEQYF. The variable domain in full, completed from reference TRBV5-4 and TRBJ2-7, reads ETGVTQSPTHLIKTRGQQVTLRCSSQSGHNTVSWYQQALGQGPQFIFQYYREEENGRGNFPPRFSGLQFPNYSSELNVNALELDDSALYLCASSHRDLNSYEQYFGPGTRLTVT.

The chain recombines TRBV9 with TRBJ1-6; 9 bases align to TRBD1. Germline CDR1 is SGDLS and CDR2 is YYNGEE. The CDR3 sequence is 16 residues long. V lost 4 bases and J lost 10; bases outside the gene matches: 12. In nucleotides, the CDR3 is TGTGCCAGCAGCATAGGAATTACAGGGGGCGGCTCACCCCTCCACTTT. Translated: CASSIGITGGGSPLHF.

V and J are TRBV7-9 and TRBJ1-2; 7 nucleotides line up with TRBD1. This CDR3 is 15 amino acids long. V lost 1 base, J lost 2 bases, and 4 bases stayed unmatched. CDR1 and CDR2 (germline): SEHNR, FQNEAQ (reference sequence). The CDR3 sequence: CASSLEGGRNYGYTF. The DNA for the CDR3 is TGTGCCAGCAGCTTAGAAGGGGGCAGAAACTATGGCTACACCTTC.

The rearrangement joins TRBV6-2 or TRBV6-3 to TRBJ1-4; D is uncertain. The germline V and J ends were trimmed by 2 bases and 4 bases, with 5 bases remaining between them. CDR1 is MNHEY, CDR2 SVGEGT, per germline. There are 13 residues in the CDR3. DNA of the CDR3: TGTGCCAGCAGTTACCAGATTAATGAAAAACTGTTTTTT. Residues: CASSYQINEKLFF.